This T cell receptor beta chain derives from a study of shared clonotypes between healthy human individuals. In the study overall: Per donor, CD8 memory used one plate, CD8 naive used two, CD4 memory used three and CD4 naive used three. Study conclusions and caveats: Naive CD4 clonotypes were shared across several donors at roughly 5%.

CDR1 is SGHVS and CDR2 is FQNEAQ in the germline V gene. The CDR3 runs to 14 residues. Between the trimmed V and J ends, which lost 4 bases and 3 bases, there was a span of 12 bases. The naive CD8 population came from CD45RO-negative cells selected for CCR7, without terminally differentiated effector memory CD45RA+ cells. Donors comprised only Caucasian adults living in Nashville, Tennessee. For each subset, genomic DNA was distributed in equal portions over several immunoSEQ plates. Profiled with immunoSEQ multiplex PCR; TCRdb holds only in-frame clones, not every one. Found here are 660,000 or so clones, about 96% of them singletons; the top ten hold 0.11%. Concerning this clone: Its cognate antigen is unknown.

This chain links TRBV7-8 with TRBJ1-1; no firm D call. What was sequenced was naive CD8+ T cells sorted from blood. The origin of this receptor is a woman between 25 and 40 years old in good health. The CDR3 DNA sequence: TGTGCCAGCAGCTCTCGTACATCACACACTGAAGCTTTCTTT. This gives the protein CASSSRTSHTEAFF.